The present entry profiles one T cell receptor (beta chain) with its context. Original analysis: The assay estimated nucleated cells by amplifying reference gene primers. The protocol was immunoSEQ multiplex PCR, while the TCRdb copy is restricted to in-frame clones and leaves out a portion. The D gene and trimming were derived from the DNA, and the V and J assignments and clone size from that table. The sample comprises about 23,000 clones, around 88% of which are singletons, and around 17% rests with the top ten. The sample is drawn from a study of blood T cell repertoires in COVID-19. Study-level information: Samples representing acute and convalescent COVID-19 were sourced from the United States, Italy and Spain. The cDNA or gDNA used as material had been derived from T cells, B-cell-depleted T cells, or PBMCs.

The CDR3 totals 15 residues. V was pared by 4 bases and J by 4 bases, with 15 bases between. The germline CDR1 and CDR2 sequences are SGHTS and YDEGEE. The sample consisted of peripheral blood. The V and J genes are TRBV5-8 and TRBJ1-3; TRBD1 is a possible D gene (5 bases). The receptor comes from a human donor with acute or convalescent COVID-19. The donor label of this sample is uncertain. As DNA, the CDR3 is TGTGCCAGCAGCCTCAGGGCCGGGCCGGGAAACACCATATATTTT. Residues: CASSLRAGPGNTIYF.